The 30 T cell receptor beta chains reported below all come from one sample, sequenced in a study of cytomegalovirus exposure and HLA in healthy donors. The PCR ran on 60 Vbeta and 13 Jbeta primers. Here immunoSEQ multiplex PCR was the method, and the copy in TCRdb shows in-frame clones only, minus some. In the table there are more than 90,000 clones, around 68% of which are singletons. The sequencing input was PBMCs. The receptors were sampled from a woman aged 45 to 65 in good health and CMV-seropositive.

The V call is TRBV10-3, the J call TRBJ2-7; D unclear. Trimming cost V 10 bases and J 5 bases, with 21 bases left between them. CDR1 is ENHRY, CDR2 SYGVKD, per germline. The CDR3 totals 14 residues. The CDR3, as DNA: TGTGCCACGACGTCTAACCAGGAACGAAACGAGCAGTACTTC. Translated, it gives CATTSNQERNEQYF.

V gene TRBV7-2 combines with J gene TRBJ2-2, with D perhaps TRBD2 (5 bases). CDR1 and CDR2 (germline): SGHTA, FQGNSA. The CDR3 covers 14 residues. The V end was cut by 1 base, the J end by 8 bases, with 11 bases between. Here the CDR3 DNA reads TGTGCCAGCAGCTTAGAGCATGGCGGGGGGGAGCTGTTTTTT. Its protein product is CASSLEHGGGELFF.

This CDR3 is CASSFTGADTQYF. The DNA of the CDR3 is TGCGCCAGCAGCTTTACGGGGGCAGATACGCAGTATTTT. This sequence joins TRBV5-1 and TRBJ2-3; possible D gene TRBD2, 6 bases. The CDR3 has 13 residues. V was shortened by 2 bases and J by 4 bases, with 8 bases between the two germline ends. The germline CDR1 and CDR2 sequences are SGHRS and YFSETQ.

The rearrangement uses TRBV19 and TRBJ2-3; TRBD1 aligns across 8 bases. The length of the CDR3 is 13 residues. The V and J ends lost 5 bases and 6 bases, in that order; junction bases with no gene match: 4. Germline CDR1 and CDR2: LNHDA and SQIVND (reference sequence). Here the CDR3 DNA reads TGTGCCAGTAGTGGCGGACAGGGCGATACGCAGTATTTT. It yields the protein CASSGGQGDTQYF.

By frequency in the sample, this clone is medium-sized. J is TRBJ2-5 and V is TRBV5-6; D is possibly TRBD2 (5 bases). The CDR3 runs to 14 residues. Trimming cost V 0 bases and J 2 bases, with 8 bases left between them. Per germline, CDR1 SGHDT and CDR2 YYEEEE. CDR3 in amino acids: CASSLERLQETQYF. In DNA, the CDR3 is TGTGCCAGCAGCTTGGAGCGGCTGCAAGAGACCCAGTACTTC.

This chain joins TRBV4-2 and TRBJ1-4; 8 nucleotides line up with TRBD1. The V gene end was trimmed by 3 bases and the J gene end by 8 bases; junction bases not matched to a gene: 11. Germline lookup yields CDR1 LGHNA and CDR2 YNFKEQ. The CDR3 runs 16 residues. The CDR3 region has the DNA TGTGCCAGCAGCCAGGGTAACAGGGGGACATGGGAAAAACTGTTTTTT. Amino acid sequence: CASSQGNRGTWEKLFF.

This clone was observed a handful of times. The chain recombines TRBV15 with TRBJ1-2; D gene unclear. V lost 4 bases and J lost 4, with 7 bases in between. This CDR3 contains 12 residues. CDR1 and CDR2 (germline): LNHNV, YYDKDF (reference sequence). CDR3 region: CATSTVSYGYTF. In nucleotides, the CDR3 is TGTGCCACCAGCACAGTCAGCTATGGCTACACCTTC.

The CDR3 DNA sequence: TGTGCCAGCAGCCGGGAAGACCGGGATAAAGCTTTCTTT. This encodes CASSREDRDKAFF. The chain couples TRBV7-9 to TRBJ1-1; D is unresolved. The V and J ends lost 5 bases and 9 bases respectively, with 16 bases between them. From germline, CDR1 is SEHNR and CDR2 FQNEAQ (reference sequence). The CDR3 has 13 residues.

The chain employs TRBV4-3 and TRBJ2-7; TRBD1 matches at 8 bases. This CDR3 has 12 residues. Germline V gene data show CDR1 as LGHNA and CDR2 as YSLEER. The junction had 0 bases not matched to a gene; V was cut back by 1 base and J by 7 bases. As DNA, the CDR3 is TGCGCCAGCAGCCAAGGGACAGGGGAGCAGTACTTC. Translation gives CASSQGTGEQYF.

The chain couples TRBV6-6 to TRBJ1-5; TRBD1 matches at 10 bases. The germline CDR1 and CDR2 sequences are MNHNY and SVGAGI (reference sequence). The CDR3 totals 15 residues. J was trimmed by 6 bases and V by 4 bases; bases with no gene match: 6. The CDR3 region is CASSSTGGFSQPQHF. The CDR3 DNA follows: TGTGCCAGCAGTTCGACAGGGGGCTTCAGTCAGCCCCAGCATTTT.

This chain joins TRBV14 and TRBJ1-2, with 7 bases fitting TRBD1. With V trimmed by 4 bases and J by 0 bases, 5 bases remained unmatched. The germline V gene has CDR1 SGHDN and CDR2 FVKESK. The CDR3 has 15 amino acids. CDR3 DNA sequence: TGTGCCAGCAGCCCCCAGACAGGGTCTAACTATGGCTACACCTTC. It specifies CASSPQTGSNYGYTF. Supplemented by reference TRBV14 and TRBJ1-2, the full variable domain reads EAGVTQFPSHSVIEKGQTVTLRCDPISGHDNLYWYRRVMGKEIKFLLHFVKESKQDESGMPNNRFLAERTGGTYSTLKVQPAELEDSGVYFCASSPQTGSNYGYTFGSGTRLTVV.

The rearrangement links TRBV30 to TRBJ2-7; 8 bases map to TRBD2. Germline CDR1 and CDR2: GTSNPN and SVGIG (reference sequence). This CDR3 region has 11 residues. V shed 7 bases and J 4 bases; nucleotides not matched to a gene: 3. The CDR3 DNA is TGTGCCTCGGCGGGAGGTTACGAGCAGTACTTC. It yields the protein CASAGGYEQYF.

This chain connects TRBV7-2 to TRBJ1-1; D ambiguous. The V gene lost 1 base and the J gene lost 4 bases, with 10 bases spanning the gap. The CDR3 contains 14 residues. Germline CDR1 and CDR2: SGHTA and FQGNSA. The CDR3 bases are TGTGCCAGCAGCTTAGTGTCGGCAGGCACTGAAGCTTTCTTT. Protein: CASSLVSAGTEAFF.

This chain joins TRBV2 and TRBJ2-3; a possible D gene is TRBD1 (5 bases). This CDR3 has 11 amino acids. The V and J ends lost 8 bases and 8 bases respectively, with 11 bases between them. Germline CDR1 reads SNHLY; CDR2 reads FYNNEI. The CDR3 bases are TGTGCCAGCGCCTTACAGGCTACGCAGTATTTT. Amino acid sequence: CASALQATQYF.

This chain uses TRBV4-3 with TRBJ2-1; 7 positions agree with TRBD2. CDR1 is LGHNA and CDR2 is YSLEER in the germline V gene. The trim removed 0 bases at V and 5 bases at J, leaving 13 bases unmatched. The CDR3 is 18 amino acids. The CDR3 is CASSQDKVWDYLNNEQFF. CDR3 in DNA: TGCGCCAGCAGCCAAGATAAGGTATGGGACTACCTAAACAATGAGCAGTTCTTC.

This chain connects TRBV7-2 to TRBJ2-1, with 12 bases aligning to TRBD2. Germline trimming cut 6 bases from V and 10 bases from J; bases unmatched to any gene: 10. Germline values: CDR1 SGHTA, CDR2 FQGNSA. This CDR3 region has 15 residues. The CDR3 region is CASRGETSGGQEQFF. The CDR3 DNA reads as TGTGCCAGCAGGGGGGAGACTAGCGGGGGTCAGGAGCAGTTCTTC.

The V gene is TRBV11-2, the J gene TRBJ1-4; D ambiguous. V was shortened by 7 bases and J by 3 bases, with 12 bases between the two germline ends. The CDR3 loop spans 14 amino acids. CDR1 and CDR2 from the germline V gene are SGHAT and FQNNGV. The CDR3 DNA is TGTGCCAGCACCCTCGAGGGTTCTAATGAAAAACTGTTTTTT. Its protein product is CASTLEGSNEKLFF. The complete variable domain, with remaining parts taken from reference TRBV11-2 and TRBJ1-4, reads EAGVAQSPRYKIIEKRQSVAFWCNPISGHATLYWYQQILGQGPKLLIQFQNNGVVDDSQLPKDRFSAERLKGVDSTLKIQPAKLEDSAVYLCASTLEGSNEKLFFGSGTQLSVL.

This clone was counted only a few times. Other DNA sequences of this sample code for an identical CDR3. The chain recombines TRBV19 with TRBJ2-1, with 9 bases identical to TRBD2. After removal of 5 bases from V and 4 bases from J, the junction contained 3 bases not matched to a gene. This CDR3 contains 14 residues. Germline assignment: CDR1 LNHDA and CDR2 SQIVND (reference sequence). This CDR3 is CASSLTSGYNEQFF. DNA of the CDR3: TGTGCCAGTAGTTTGACTAGCGGATACAATGAGCAGTTCTTC.

The V gene is TRBV25-1, the J gene TRBJ2-5; 8 bases are a match to TRBD1. The CDR3 runs 16 residues. With V trimmed by 3 bases and J by 4 bases, 10 bases remained unmatched. Germline V gene data show CDR1 as MGHDK and CDR2 as SYGVNS. The DNA of the CDR3 is TGTGCCAGCAGTGAGGGTATACAGGGGGTAGCAGAGACCCAGTACTTC. This codes for CASSEGIQGVAETQYF.

The V call is TRBV6-5, the J call TRBJ1-2; TRBD1 aligns across 7 bases. Germline V gene data show CDR1 as MNHEY and CDR2 as SVGAGI. Trimming removed 4 bases from V and 6 bases from J; junction bases left unmatched: 5. The CDR3 runs to 13 residues. This CDR3 is CASSWGDRDGYTF. The CDR3 bases are TGTGCCAGCAGTTGGGGCGACAGGGATGGCTACACCTTC.

The chain has TRBV19 and TRBJ2-3; 8 bases match TRBD1. Unmatched junction bases numbered 3, after V lost 1 base and J lost 6 bases. Germline values: CDR1 LNHDA, CDR2 SQIVND (reference sequence). This CDR3 is 14 amino acids long. The CDR3 DNA reads TGTGCCAGTAGTATAGGAACAGGGGGGGATACGCAGTATTTT. The encoded protein is CASSIGTGGDTQYF. The full variable domain, its missing parts supplied by reference TRBV19 and TRBJ2-3, is DGGITQSPKYLFRKEGQNVTLSCEQNLNHDAMYWYRQDPGQGLRLIYYSQIVNDFQKGDIAEGYSVSREKKESFPLTVTSAQKNPTAFYLCASSIGTGGDTQYFGPGTRLTVL.

Here the CDR3 DNA reads TGTGCCAGCAGTTTGGGACAGGGGAACACTGAAGCTTTCTTT. Its protein product is CASSLGQGNTEAFF. This chain connects TRBV27 to TRBJ1-1; 9 bases line up with TRBD1. The CDR3 is 14 residues long. Germline values: CDR1 MNHEY, CDR2 SMNVEV (reference sequence). With V trimmed by 3 bases and J by 1 base, 0 bases remained unmatched.

This chain connects TRBV7-2 to TRBJ1-2; TRBD1 matches at 7 bases. CDR3 size: 15 residues. Per the germline V gene, CDR1 is SGHTA and CDR2 is FQGNSA. Trimming at V came to 2 bases and at J to 6 bases, leaving 9 bases not matched to a gene. The CDR3 loop reads CASSLRDSGWDGYTF. As DNA, the CDR3 is TGTGCCAGCAGCTTAAGGGACAGTGGATGGGATGGCTACACCTTC.

The chain combines TRBV6-1 with TRBJ1-1; tentative D call: TRBD1 (6 bases). V lost 5 bases and J 1 base, leaving 14 bases between the germline ends. This CDR3 is built from 15 residues. Germline V gives CDR1 MNHNS, CDR2 SASEGT. DNA for the CDR3: TGTGCCAGCAGTAAGGACAGCAGTAAGAACACTGAAGCTTTCTTT. Protein: CASSKDSSKNTEAFF.

This clone has a handful of counts. The chain carries TRBV4-3 and TRBJ1-4; TRBD1 might be the D (6 bases). V lost 0 bases and J lost 8, with 13 bases in between. This CDR3 is 15 amino acids long. Germline V gene lookup returns CDR1 LGHNA and CDR2 YSLEER. The chain's CDR3 is CASSQETGRAEKLFF. The CDR3, as DNA: TGCGCCAGCAGCCAAGAGACAGGAAGGGCAGAAAAACTGTTTTTT.

V usage is TRBV25-1 and J usage is TRBJ1-2; weak D call: TRBD1 (6 bases). Trimming left V 1 base short and J 7 bases short, with 13 bases between. The CDR3 loop spans 14 amino acids. Germline V gene data show CDR1 as MGHDK and CDR2 as SYGVNS. CDR3 in amino acids: CASSEWAGVGGYTF. CDR3 in DNA: TGTGCCAGCAGTGAATGGGCAGGGGTCGGTGGCTACACCTTC.

The rearrangement links TRBV11-2 to TRBJ2-7; 11 bases agree with TRBD2. CDR3 length: 16 residues. The J segment lost 3 bases and the V segment lost 3 bases, leaving 7 bases of the junction unmatched. Germline values: CDR1 SGHAT, CDR2 FQNNGV. The CDR3: CASSFTSGGYHYEQYF. In DNA, the CDR3 is TGTGCCAGCAGCTTCACTAGCGGGGGTTACCACTACGAGCAGTACTTC.

V usage is TRBV5-1 and J usage is TRBJ2-3, with TRBD1 matching 8 bases. V was clipped by 3 bases and J by 3 bases; unmatched bases: 3. The CDR3 length is 14 residues. Germline V lookup: CDR1 SGHRS, CDR2 YFSETQ. CDR3 residues: CASSSGGGTDTQYF. The CDR3, as DNA: TGCGCCAGCAGCTCAGGGGGCGGAACAGATACGCAGTATTTT.

This chain connects TRBV6-1 to TRBJ2-7; perhaps TRBD2 as D (6 bases). The germline V gene has CDR1 MNHNS and CDR2 SASEGT. Trimming removed 4 bases from V and 4 bases from J, with 14 bases in between. This CDR3 region has 14 residues. CDR3 sequence (DNA): TGTGCCAGCAGTGGGGGCCTAGGAGGGTACGAGCAGTACTTC. Its translation: CASSGGLGGYEQYF.

This chain uses TRBV5-6 with TRBJ2-5; D may be TRBD1 (6 bases). This CDR3 is built from 16 residues. The V end was cut by 1 base, the J end by 3 bases, with 16 bases between. Germline assignment: CDR1 SGHDT and CDR2 YYEEEE. CDR3 DNA sequence: TGTGCCAGCAGCTTGTTTGGGTCAGGGGATGAAGAGACCCAGTACTTC. The encoded protein is CASSLFGSGDEETQYF.